This T cell receptor (beta chain) was profiled in a study of blood T cell repertoires in COVID-19. About the study: The United States, Italy and Spain supplied acute and convalescent COVID-19 samples. T cells, B-cell-depleted T cells, or PBMCs supplied cDNA or gDNA.

The CDR3 spans 14 residues. V lost 2 bases to trimming and J lost 3 bases; unmatched junction nucleotides: 5. Per germline, CDR1 SGHNT and CDR2 YYREEE (reference sequence). Original methodology: Nucleated cell number was recorded as an estimate derived from reference gene primer amplification. Sequenced by immunoSEQ multiplex PCR; TCRdb stores in-frame clones only, minus some. V and J calls and clone size follow that table, whereas D and trimming were derived from the DNA. The sample shows over 85,000 clones, about 90% of them seen only once. The receptor's source is a human donor with COVID-19, enrolled during active disease. The donor label of this sample is uncertain. The sample comprised peripheral blood. The chain carries TRBV5-4 and TRBJ2-7, with TRBD2 matching 7 bases. The chain's CDR3 is CASSLSGENYEQYF. The CDR3 DNA sequence: TGTGCCAGCAGCTTAAGCGGGGAGAACTACGAGCAGTACTTC.